The 29 T cell receptor beta chains below all came from one sample that was sequenced in a study of vaccination and CD4 T cells after COVID-19. These receptors have no identified antigens. As for treatment: roughly 11-day PBMC culture with coronavirus spike peptide pools or control peptides (ViraFEST assay). The assay that was used to sequence DNA from cultured CD4+ T cells was the Oncomine TCR Beta short-read assay. Via MiXCR, TCRdb re-called the PCR reads, giving one row per CDR3 protein. The table shows roughly 14,000 distinct CDR3 sequences, with about 64% occurring only once. Sequences were obtained from CD4+ T cells from blood, cultured in vitro. These receptors originate from a human donor who had recovered from COVID-19.

V gene TRBV7-3 combines with J gene TRBJ2-2; unclear D gene. Trimming took 5 bases from V and 8 from J, leaving 9 bases between them. The CDR3 is made up of 12 amino acids. The V gene's germline CDR1 is SGHTA and CDR2 FQGTGA. CDR3 nucleotides: TGTGCCAGCAGCCCGCCCGCGGGGGAGCTGTTTTTT. Residues: CASSPPAGELFF.

This clonotype was observed a few times. The V gene is TRBV6-1, the J gene TRBJ1-5; D perhaps matches TRBD1 (5 bases). V was shortened by 5 bases and J by 2 bases, with 13 bases between the two germline ends. Germline-derived CDR1 and CDR2 are MNHNS and SASEGT. The CDR3 runs to 15 residues. The CDR3 region is CASSLPRDGNQPQHF. Here the CDR3 DNA reads TGTGCCAGCAGTCTACCCCGGGACGGCAATCAGCCCCAGCATTTT.

The V gene is TRBV2, the J gene TRBJ1-6, with D possibly TRBD1 on 5 matching bases. Trimming took 7 bases from V and 7 from J, leaving 17 bases between them. The length of the CDR3 is 15 residues. Germline lookup yields CDR1 SNHLY and CDR2 FYNNEI. As DNA, the CDR3 is TGTGCCAGCAAAAATCGCCAGGGTCCGAATTCACCCCTCCACTTT. This encodes CASKNRQGPNSPLHF.

J is TRBJ1-3 and V is TRBV6-1; D remains unclear. The CDR3 length is 14 residues. Germline V lookup: CDR1 MNHNS, CDR2 SASEGT. Trimming pared 6 bases from V and 0 bases from J, leaving 9 bases between. In DNA, the CDR3 is TGTGCCAGCAGGCGTACCAACTCTGGAAACACCATATATTTT. This sequence encodes CASRRTNSGNTIYF.

The J gene is TRBJ1-1, the V gene TRBV20-1; D is perhaps TRBD1 (6 bases). This CDR3 has 14 amino acids. The germline V gene has CDR1 DFQATT and CDR2 SNEGSKA (reference sequence). V was clipped by 0 bases and J by 11 bases, with 19 bases between them. This CDR3 reads CSARDQQGVGMAFF. As DNA, the CDR3 is TGCAGTGCTAGAGATCAACAGGGAGTAGGTATGGCTTTCTTT.

This chain connects TRBV6-5 to TRBJ1-6, with a tentative D call TRBD1 (5 bases). In germline, CDR1 is MNHEY, CDR2 SVGAGI. Deletions cut 2 bases from V and 6 bases from J, with 8 bases between. CDR3 size: 14 residues. The CDR3 loop reads CASSYGAVNSPLHF. The CDR3 coding sequence is TGTGCCAGCAGTTACGGGGCGGTTAATTCACCCCTCCACTTT.

V and J are TRBV20-1 and TRBJ2-5; D may match TRBD1 or TRBD2 (6 bases each). CDR1 is DFQATT, CDR2 SNEGSKA, per germline (reference sequence). The V and J ends lost 1 base and 2 bases respectively, with 14 bases between them. This CDR3 has 15 amino acids. The CDR3 region has the DNA TGCAGTGCTAGAGCCCGGGGGCAAGGGCAAGAGACCCAGTACTTC. Protein: CSARARGQGQETQYF.

The chain is built from TRBV20-1 and TRBJ1-5; D remains ambiguous. The CDR3 covers 14 residues. V was cut by 6 bases and J by 5 bases, with 17 bases left in between. Germline V lookup: CDR1 DFQATT, CDR2 SNEGSKA (reference sequence). CDR3 DNA: TGCAGTGCCACGAACGGACGTCTAGATCAGCCCCAGCATTTT. Translating it yields CSATNGRLDQPQHF.

V usage is TRBV7-3 and J usage is TRBJ2-2; D gene unclear. This CDR3 contains 13 residues. Germline lookup yields CDR1 SGHTA and CDR2 FQGTGA. Deletions cut 4 bases from V and 3 bases from J, with 6 bases between. CDR3 sequence: CASSSDDTGELFF. CDR3 DNA sequence: TGTGCCAGCAGCTCCGATGACACCGGGGAGCTGTTTTTT.

A few counts support this clonotype. The chain carries TRBV19 and TRBJ1-5; D remains unclear. The CDR3 is 11 amino acids. Germline lookup yields CDR1 LNHDA and CDR2 SQIVND (reference sequence). Trimming cost V 6 bases and J 6 bases, with 6 bases left between them. The chain's CDR3 is CASRLGQPQHF. As DNA, the CDR3 is TGTGCCAGTAGGTTAGGTCAGCCCCAGCATTTT. The full variable domain, in which reference TRBV19 and TRBJ1-5 provide the parts outside the CDR3, is DGGITQSPKYLFRKEGQNVTLSCEQNLNHDAMYWYRQDPGQGLRLIYYSQIVNDFQKGDIAEGYSVSREKKESFPLTVTSAQKNPTAFYLCASRLGQPQHFGDGTRLSIL.

V usage is TRBV20-1 and J usage is TRBJ1-2; 10 positions agree with TRBD1. Germline lookup yields CDR1 DFQATT and CDR2 SNEGSKA (reference sequence). V lost 3 bases to trimming and J lost 3 bases; unmatched junction nucleotides: 13. This CDR3 region has 17 residues. CDR3 sequence (DNA): TGCAGTGCTAGGAGAATCGGGACAGGGGCCCTCTACTATGGCTACACCTTC. It specifies CSARRIGTGALYYGYTF.

V and J are TRBV10-3 and TRBJ2-1; weak D call: TRBD1 (6 bases). The CDR3 totals 13 residues. Looked up from germline, CDR1 is ENHRY and CDR2 is SYGVKD. V was trimmed by 4 bases and J by 3 bases, leaving 7 bases between them. CDR3 in DNA: TGTGCCATCAGTGGGGACAACTACAATGAGCAGTTCTTC. It yields the protein CAISGDNYNEQFF.

This clonotype was recorded a few times. The chain joins TRBV6-4 to TRBJ2-3; 12 bases are a match to TRBD2. Per the germline V gene, CDR1 is MRHNA and CDR2 is SNTAGT. V gave up 6 bases and J gave up 5 bases; unmatched junction bases: 3. This CDR3 is built from 14 residues. The CDR3: CASRPGLAGDTQYF. The CDR3 nucleotides are TGTGCCAGCAGGCCGGGACTAGCGGGAGATACGCAGTATTTT.

This clonotype was observed a handful of times. V gene TRBV6-5 combines with J gene TRBJ2-3; unclear D gene. Germline lookup yields CDR1 MNHEY and CDR2 SVGAGI. The length of the CDR3 is 16 residues. V was pared by 2 bases and J by 3 bases, with 15 bases between. The DNA of the CDR3 is TGTGCCAGCAGTTACGGGTCGGCAGGTCGGACAGATACGCAGTATTTT. Its translation: CASSYGSAGRTDTQYF.

The chain carries TRBV10-3 and TRBJ2-6, with D perhaps matching TRBD1 (6 bases). Germline V gives CDR1 ENHRY, CDR2 SYGVKD. The CDR3 loop spans 14 amino acids. Trimming stripped 7 bases from V and 3 bases from J, with 10 bases between. The CDR3 sequence is CAITGAGGANVLTF. The DNA of the CDR3 is TGTGCCATCACAGGGGCTGGTGGGGCCAACGTCCTGACTTTC.

This sequence joins TRBV11-2 and TRBJ1-5; D possibly corresponds to TRBD1 (5 bases). The CDR3 spans 15 residues. V lost 5 bases and J lost 2, with 13 bases in between. CDR1 is SGHAT, CDR2 FQNNGV, per germline. The CDR3, as DNA: TGTGCCAGCAGCCCCGAGGGACTCGGCAATCAGCCCCAGCATTTT. Protein sequence: CASSPEGLGNQPQHF.

CDR3 in DNA: TGCGCCAGCAGTGACTCCTCGGGGGACCTCTACGAGCAGTACTTC. Its protein is CASSDSSGDLYEQYF. The rearrangement joins TRBV10-1 to TRBJ2-7; D might be TRBD2 (6 bases). Looked up from germline, CDR1 is WNHNN and CDR2 is SYGVQD (reference sequence). This CDR3 region has 15 residues. Trimming took 3 bases from V and 3 from J, leaving 15 bases between them.

The CDR3 loop reads CASSDRAPLGYGYTF. The CDR3 DNA is TGTGCCAGCAGTGACAGGGCTCCCCTCGGCTATGGCTACACCTTC. The V and J genes are TRBV12-3 or TRBV12-4 and TRBJ1-2; 7 bases align to TRBD1. The junction had 10 bases not matched to a gene; V was cut back by 5 bases and J by 4 bases. The CDR3 runs to 15 residues.

The chain is built from TRBV20-1 and TRBJ2-3; 9 bases agree with TRBD2. Trimming removed 0 bases from V and 0 bases from J; junction bases left unmatched: 4. The germline CDR1 and CDR2 sequences are DFQATT and SNEGSKA (reference sequence). This CDR3 is 16 amino acids long. The CDR3 reads CSARDYLAGSTDTQYF. CDR3 coding DNA: TGCAGTGCTAGAGATTACCTAGCGGGAAGCACAGATACGCAGTATTTT.

The chain combines TRBV29-1 with TRBJ1-1, with D hard to call. V lost 3 bases and J lost 1, with 9 bases in between. Germline assignment: CDR1 SQVTM and CDR2 ANQGSEA. The CDR3 totals 13 residues. CDR3 DNA sequence: TGCAGCGTTGAGTACGCCGGGAACACTGAAGCTTTCTTT. This sequence encodes CSVEYAGNTEAFF.

The chain has TRBV19 and TRBJ1-1, with 7 bases matching TRBD1. The CDR3 spans 12 residues. The germline CDR1 and CDR2 sequences are LNHDA and SQIVND (reference sequence). V shed 10 bases and J 7 bases; nucleotides not matched to a gene: 9. The DNA for the CDR3 is TGTGCCACCAGACAGGGCCACCGTGAAGCTTTCTTT. Amino acid sequence: CATRQGHREAFF.

By its share, this clonotype is medium-sized. The chain recombines TRBV20-1 with TRBJ2-5; 10 bases agree with TRBD1. The V and J ends lost 6 bases and 5 bases, in that order; junction bases with no gene match: 15. The CDR3 has 16 residues. Germline CDR1 reads DFQATT; CDR2 reads SNEGSKA (reference sequence). The CDR3 reads CSAGMTAGTGVETQYF. The CDR3 DNA reads TGCAGTGCCGGAATGACCGCCGGGACAGGGGTGGAGACCCAGTACTTC.

This clonotype was picked up a small number of times. The genes are TRBV6-1 and TRBJ1-5; 8 bases fit TRBD1. This CDR3 has 15 residues. The V gene's germline CDR1 is MNHNS and CDR2 SASEGT. V dropped 6 bases and J dropped 4; count of bases not matched to a gene: 8. The CDR3 loop is CASRRDRGGNQPQHF. DNA for the CDR3: TGTGCCAGCAGGCGCGACAGGGGAGGGAATCAGCCCCAGCATTTT.

The chain combines TRBV19 with TRBJ2-7; TRBD1 agrees at 9 bases. V shed 1 base, J shed 2 bases, and the junction held 6 bases outside the gene matches. The germline V gene has CDR1 LNHDA and CDR2 SQIVND (reference sequence). This CDR3 contains 16 residues. The CDR3 sequence is CASSIAPTGGAYEQYF. CDR3 in DNA: TGTGCCAGTAGTATAGCCCCGACAGGGGGTGCCTACGAGCAGTACTTC.

This clonotype was found a few times. This chain links TRBV20-1 with TRBJ2-5; tentatively, D is TRBD2 (5 bases). This CDR3 region has 16 residues. V lost 6 bases and J lost 4, with 24 bases in between. Germline V gene sequence: CDR1 DFQATT, CDR2 SNEGSKA (reference sequence). CDR3 nucleotides: TGCAGTGCATCAAGGCGGCGGGTCCGGGCCAGAGAGACCCAGTACTTC. This translates into CSASRRRVRARETQYF.

This clonotype showed up just a few times. The rearrangement uses TRBV20-1 and TRBJ1-6; D possibly corresponds to TRBD1 (6 bases). The germline V gene has CDR1 DFQATT and CDR2 SNEGSKA (reference sequence). The CDR3 has 16 amino acids. The V gene lost 4 bases and the J gene lost 5 bases, with 18 bases spanning the gap. As DNA, the CDR3 is TGCAGTGCTACTGGGGGTACAGGGAAGGATAATTCACCCCTCCACTTT. Its protein is CSATGGTGKDNSPLHF.

This clonotype was counted once. The rearrangement uses TRBV7-6 and TRBJ2-3, with 7 bases fitting TRBD2. This CDR3 region has 15 residues. With V trimmed by 5 bases and J by 4 bases, 9 bases remained unmatched. Germline values: CDR1 SGHVS, CDR2 FNYEAQ. The CDR3 is CASSPSGGLADTQYF. CDR3 coding DNA: TGTGCCAGCAGCCCATCGGGGGGTTTGGCAGATACGCAGTATTTT.

The chain links TRBV21-1 to TRBJ2-7. TRBV21-1 represents a pseudogene. This CDR3 has 15 amino acids. The CDR3 DNA follows: TGTGCCAGCAGCAAAGAGGTACGGCGGTCGTACGAGCAGTACTTC. Amino acid sequence: CASSKEVRRSYEQYF.

In this sample, this clonotype turned up a few times. The genes are TRBV10-1 and TRBJ1-5; 7 bases match TRBD1. The CDR3 length is 16 residues. Per the germline V gene, CDR1 is WNHNN and CDR2 is SYGVQD (reference sequence). With 9 bases clipped from V and 5 bases from J, the junction kept 16 bases outside the gene matches. Here the CDR3 reads CARSFTGAWAYQPQHF. The CDR3 nucleotides are TGCGCCAGATCCTTCACAGGGGCCTGGGCATATCAGCCCCAGCATTTT.